This is a list of T cell receptor beta chains from one sample in a study of blood T cell repertoires in COVID-19. TCRdb keeps only in-frame clones here, not all; method: immunoSEQ multiplex PCR. Of approximately 17,000 clones listed, roughly 85% are singletons. Source material: peripheral blood. These receptor sequences come from a human donor in a cohort sampled during active COVID-19. CDR3s include the opening cysteine and the closing phenylalanine or tryptophan. D genes are given only for firm matches. Part of the rows lack a size; the others show once, few, many or a class for expanded clones.

TRBD1 TRBJ1-5 . TRBV19 CASSIDWTGNQPQHF TGTGCCAGTAGTATAGATTGGACAGGAAACCAGCCCCAGCATTTT
. TRBJ1-6 . TRBV21-1 CASSNGGQGNSPLHF TGTGCCAGCAGCAATGGGGGACAGGGTAATTCACCCCTCCACTTT
TRBD1 TRBJ2-7 . TRBV7-8 CASSRDRGNHEQYF TGTGCCAGCAGCCGGGACAGGGGTAACCACGAGCAGTACTTC
. TRBJ1-3 . TRBV2 CASRGLRSGNTIYF TGTGCCAGCAGGGGACTCCGTTCAGGAAACACCATATATTTT
. TRBJ2-7 few TRBV5-8 CASSAGNSYEQYF TGTGCCAGCAGCGCGGGGAATTCCTACGAGCAGTACTTC
. TRBJ2-3 . TRBV19 CASSSPSRGLTDTQYF TGTGCCAGTAGTAGCCCCTCGCGGGGGCTCACAGATACGCAGTATTTT
. TRBJ2-7 . TRBV3-1/TRBV3-2 CASSQVSQSYEQYF TGTGCCAGCAGCCAAGTGTCACAGTCCTACGAGCAGTACTTC
. TRBJ1-6 . TRBV12-2 CASRLPIRGQNNNSPLHF TGTGCAAGTCGCTTACCCATTAGGGGGCAAAACAATAATTCACCCCTCCACTTT
TRBD2 TRBJ2-3 . TRBV2 CASSGPWASGGAIADTQYF TGTGCCAGCAGTGGACCGTGGGCTAGCGGGGGGGCTATAGCAGATACGCAGTATTTT
TRBD2 TRBJ2-5 . TRBV19 CASSMKGGGGGQETQYF TGTGCCAGTAGTATGAAGGGAGGCGGCGGGGGTCAAGAGACCCAGTACTTC
TRBD1 TRBJ2-7 once TRBV25-1 CASSAGTGRGYEQYF TGTGCCAGCAGTGCCGGGACAGGTCGCGGCTACGAGCAGTACTTC
TRBD2 TRBJ2-3 . TRBV7-6 CASSLDVRRGSTDTQYF TGTGCCAGCAGCTTAGACGTCCGGCGGGGGAGCACAGATACGCAGTATTTT
. TRBJ2-7 . TRBV12-3/TRBV12-4 CASSLGTIYEQYF TGTGCCAGCAGTTTAGGTACTATCTACGAGCAGTACTTC
TRBD1 TRBJ1-1 . TRBV30 CAWSRDRGLNTEAFF TGTGCCTGGAGCCGGGACAGGGGCCTGAACACTGAAGCTTTCTTT
. TRBJ2-7 . TRBV7-9 CASSNPDQGRKTKAEQYF TGTGCCAGCAGCAACCCGGACCAGGGCCGGAAAACAAAAGCCGAGCAGTACTTC
. TRBJ1-5 . TRBV5-8 CASRSPGRTNQPQHF TGTGCCAGCAGGTCTCCGGGTCGCACGAATCAGCCCCAGCATTTT
TRBD2 TRBJ2-3 . TRBV27 CASSLRIAGGPFGDTQYF TGTGCCAGCAGTTTGAGAATAGCGGGGGGGCCGTTTGGAGATACGCAGTATTTT
TRBD1 TRBJ1-6 . TRBV2 CASSPGQGINSPLHF TGTGCCAGCAGCCCAGGACAGGGTATTAATTCACCCCTCCACTTT
TRBD1 TRBJ1-5 . TRBV9 CASSEGSGGTVNYQPQHF TGTGCCAGCAGCGAGGGGTCAGGGGGGACGGTTAACTATCAGCCCCAGCATTTT
. TRBJ1-1 . TRBV19 CASNILGGAEAFF TGTGCCAGTAATATCTTGGGAGGGGCTGAAGCTTTCTTT
. TRBJ1-2 . TRBV19 CASSPGQGGYGYTF TGTGCCAGTAGTCCGGGACAAGGGGGCTATGGCTACACCTTC
. TRBJ2-2 . TRBV19 CASSIAAGVGELFF TGTGCCAGTAGTATTGCTGCAGGGGTCGGGGAGCTGTTTTTT
TRBD1 TRBJ2-7 . TRBV11-2 CASSWGTVTYEQYF TGTGCCAGCAGCTGGGGGACAGTAACCTACGAGCAGTACTTC
TRBD2 TRBJ2-7 . TRBV7-9 CASSEPGLVFEQYF TGTGCCAGCAGCGAACCGGGACTAGTATTCGAGCAGTACTTC
. TRBJ1-1 once TRBV21-1 CASSKARQTMNTEAFF TGTGCCAGCAGCAAGGCCCGTCAGACTATGAACACTGAAGCTTTCTTT
. TRBJ1-2 . TRBV7-8 CASSFSDLVPTDGYTF TGTGCCAGCAGCTTCTCCGACTTGGTTCCCACCGATGGCTACACCTTC
TRBD1 TRBJ2-3 once TRBV6-2/TRBV6-3 CASSMKQGVTDTQYF TGTGCCAGCAGCATGAAGCAGGGGGTCACAGATACGCAGTATTTT
TRBD1 TRBJ2-5 . TRBV19 CASRGTGEETQYF TGTGCCAGTCGCGGGACAGGCGAAGAGACCCAGTACTTC
. TRBJ2-1 . TRBV5-4 CASSLGGLAVYNEQFF TGTGCCAGCAGCTTGGGAGGGCTAGCAGTCTACAATGAGCAGTTCTTC
. TRBJ1-1 once TRBV30 CAWSVEGNTEAFF TGTGCCTGGAGTGTCGAGGGGAACACTGAAGCTTTCTTT
TRBD1 TRBJ2-7 . TRBV7-8 CASSYGQGRSYEQYF TGTGCCAGCAGCTACGGACAGGGGCGATCCTACGAGCAGTACTTC
. TRBJ1-4 . TRBV5-4 CASSRGPLANEKLFF TGTGCCAGCAGCCGGGGTCCGCTCGCTAATGAAAAACTGTTTTTT
TRBD2 TRBJ2-1 . TRBV5-1 CASSFSGGTYNEQFF TGCGCCAGCAGCTTTAGCGGGGGAACCTACAATGAGCAGTTCTTC
. TRBJ1-2 . TRBV29-1 CSVGPTGNYGYTF TGCAGCGTTGGCCCCACAGGGAACTATGGCTACACCTTC
. TRBJ2-2 . TRBV19 CASRRWEAGTGELFF TGTGCCAGTAGAAGGTGGGAGGCGGGCACCGGGGAGCTGTTTTTT
. TRBJ2-1 . TRBV2 CASNGGPTYNEQFF TGTGCCAGCAACGGGGGACCCACCTACAATGAGCAGTTCTTC
. TRBJ1-1 . TRBV12-3/TRBV12-4 CASSLGREREAFF TGTGCCAGCAGTTTGGGGAGGGAGCGCGAAGCTTTCTTT
TRBD1 TRBJ1-1 . TRBV5-1 CASSSDRGQTEAFF TGCGCCAGCAGCTCGGACAGGGGGCAGACTGAAGCTTTCTTT
. TRBJ2-1 . TRBV4-3 CASSQDRWSNEQFF TGCGCCAGCAGCCAAGACCGGTGGTCCAATGAGCAGTTCTTC